Listed below are T cell receptor beta chains from one sample, sequenced in a study of blood T cell repertoires in COVID-19. Using immunoSEQ multiplex PCR, the repertoire was profiled, and TCRdb retains in-frame clones only, with some absent. The table has about 250,000 clones, approximately 85% seen once. The specimen sequenced was PBMCs or T cells enriched from blood (not recorded which). The receptors stem from a woman between 50 and 59 years old with acute COVID-19. Both conserved end residues are part of each CDR3.

v_gene,j_gene,CDR3aa
TRBV27,TRBJ2-7,CASSSGGPSGGYYEQYF
TRBV12-3/TRBV12-4,TRBJ1-2,CASSSPGYGYTF
TRBV5-4,TRBJ2-5,CASSLELAGVETQYF
TRBV6-2/TRBV6-3,TRBJ1-1,CASSYGRVNTEAFF
TRBV24-1,TRBJ2-1,CATSDPPVTVSPQQFF
TRBV6-2/TRBV6-3,TRBJ2-5,CASSYGGAGWETQYF
TRBV23-1,TRBJ2-3,CASNPTNSRGSATDTQYF
TRBV2,TRBJ1-1,CASSESGFTEAFF
TRBV9,TRBJ2-1,CASSITGTVAYNEQFF
TRBV30,TRBJ2-1,CAWSVRTSGGSGNEQFF
TRBV19,TRBJ2-1,CASSPDGGRFHEQFF
TRBV7-8,TRBJ1-6,CASSPQAGLNSPLHF
TRBV5-4,TRBJ2-4,CASRSQGAKNIQYF
TRBV18,TRBJ1-5,CASSPTDNQPQHF
TRBV6-5,TRBJ1-6,CASRKEGNSPLHF
TRBV20-1,TRBJ2-4,CSAPLGNIQYF
TRBV7-6,TRBJ1-2,CASSLGVERYGYTF
TRBV11-2,TRBJ1-1,CASSTVRGTPEAFF
TRBV7-8,TRBJ1-2,CASSSGGVKGYTF
TRBV6-5,TRBJ2-7,CASTGTGPTEQYF
TRBV30,TRBJ1-1,CAWSVGRGTEAFF
TRBV7-2,TRBJ1-3,CASSLAHRSSGNTIYF
TRBV20-1,TRBJ2-3,CSASGLAGGPVADTQYF
TRBV7-9,TRBJ1-2,CASSLEVTQGYTF
TRBV12-5,TRBJ2-3,CASGKGLAGSTDTQYF
TRBV9,TRBJ2-3,CASSNPTIAGGQRTDTQYF
TRBV19,TRBJ1-2,CASRQGPYGYTF
TRBV28,TRBJ2-1,CASTRTSGYDNEQFF
TRBV6-1,TRBJ1-2,CASSEPPTPFF
TRBV5-4,TRBJ2-3,CASSSWGVADTQYF
TRBV5-1,TRBJ1-1,CASSARDITEAFF
TRBV18,TRBJ2-7,CASSPPTGTYEQYF
TRBV6-1,TRBJ1-2,CASSEEGQGIGGYTF
TRBV4-1,TRBJ1-1,CASSQERIHGAFF
TRBV19,TRBJ1-6,CASTGFDNSPLHF
TRBV5-1,TRBJ2-7,CASSGGTGTSYEQYF
TRBV18,TRBJ1-1,CASSPLGQGATEAFF
TRBV23-1,TRBJ2-5,CAPTKSPGLETQYF
TRBV10-3,TRBJ1-2,CAISETVNYGYTF
TRBV9,TRBJ2-7,CASNAGLRDYEQYF
TRBV5-1,TRBJ2-1,CASSLIGGQYNEQFF
TRBV29-1,TRBJ1-1,CSVDSRLGNTEAFF